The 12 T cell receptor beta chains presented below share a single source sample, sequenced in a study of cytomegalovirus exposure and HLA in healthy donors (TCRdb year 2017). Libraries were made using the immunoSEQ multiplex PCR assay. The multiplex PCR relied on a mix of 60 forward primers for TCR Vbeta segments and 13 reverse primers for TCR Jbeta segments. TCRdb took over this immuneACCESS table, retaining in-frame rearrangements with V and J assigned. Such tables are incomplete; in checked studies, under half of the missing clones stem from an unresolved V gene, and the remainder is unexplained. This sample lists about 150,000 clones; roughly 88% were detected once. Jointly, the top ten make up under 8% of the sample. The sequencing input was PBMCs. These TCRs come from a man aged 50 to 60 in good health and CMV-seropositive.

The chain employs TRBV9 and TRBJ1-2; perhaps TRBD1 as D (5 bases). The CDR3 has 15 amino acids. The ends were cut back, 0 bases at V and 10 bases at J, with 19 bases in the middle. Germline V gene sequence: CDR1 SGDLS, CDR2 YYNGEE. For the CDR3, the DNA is TGTGCCAGCAGCGTAGAGTGGGGCTCGGGTGCGGTCTACACCTTC. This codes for CASSVEWGSGAVYTF.

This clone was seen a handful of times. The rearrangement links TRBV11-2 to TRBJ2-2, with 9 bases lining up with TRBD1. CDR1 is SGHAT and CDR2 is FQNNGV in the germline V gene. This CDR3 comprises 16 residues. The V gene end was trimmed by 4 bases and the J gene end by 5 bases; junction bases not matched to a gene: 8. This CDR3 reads CASSSWTGDQTGELFF. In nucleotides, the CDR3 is TGTGCCAGCAGCTCATGGACAGGGGACCAAACCGGGGAGCTGTTTTTT.

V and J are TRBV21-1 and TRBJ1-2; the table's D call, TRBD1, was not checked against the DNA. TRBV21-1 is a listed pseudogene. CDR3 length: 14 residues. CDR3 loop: CASSKGAGGNGYTF. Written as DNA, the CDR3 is TGTGCCAGCAGCAAAGGGGCAGGGGGTAATGGCTACACCTTC.

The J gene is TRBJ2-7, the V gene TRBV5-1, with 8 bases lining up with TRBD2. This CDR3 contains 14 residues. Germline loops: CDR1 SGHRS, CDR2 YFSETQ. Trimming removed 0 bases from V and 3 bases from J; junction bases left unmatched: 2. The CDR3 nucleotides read TGCGCCAGCAGCTTGGCGAGCGGGGGCTACGAGCAGTACTTC. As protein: CASSLASGGYEQYF.

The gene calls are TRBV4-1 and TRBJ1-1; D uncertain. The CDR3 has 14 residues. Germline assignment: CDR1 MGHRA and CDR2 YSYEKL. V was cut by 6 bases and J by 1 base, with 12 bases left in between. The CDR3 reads CASSLRLSNTEAFF. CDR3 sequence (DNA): TGCGCCAGCAGTTTGAGGCTTTCGAACACTGAAGCTTTCTTT.

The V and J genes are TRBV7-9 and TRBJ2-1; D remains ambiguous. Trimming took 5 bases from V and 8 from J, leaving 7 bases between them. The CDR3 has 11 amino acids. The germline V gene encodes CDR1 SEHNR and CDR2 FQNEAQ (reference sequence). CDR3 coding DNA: TGTGCCAGCAGCCCTACGTATGAGCAGTTCTTC. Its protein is CASSPTYEQFF. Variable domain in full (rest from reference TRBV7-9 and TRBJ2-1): DTGVSQNPRHKITKRGQNVTFRCDPISEHNRLYWYRQTLGQGPEFLTYFQNEAQLEKSRLLSDRFSAERPKGSFSTLEIQRTEQGDSAMYLCASSPTYEQFFGPGTRLTVL.

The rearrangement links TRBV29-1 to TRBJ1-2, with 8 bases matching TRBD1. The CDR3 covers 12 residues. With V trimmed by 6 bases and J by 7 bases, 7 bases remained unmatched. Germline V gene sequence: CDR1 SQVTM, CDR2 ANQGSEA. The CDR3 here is CSVSGGVGGYTF. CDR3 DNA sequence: TGCAGCGTCTCAGGGGGCGTTGGTGGCTACACCTTC.

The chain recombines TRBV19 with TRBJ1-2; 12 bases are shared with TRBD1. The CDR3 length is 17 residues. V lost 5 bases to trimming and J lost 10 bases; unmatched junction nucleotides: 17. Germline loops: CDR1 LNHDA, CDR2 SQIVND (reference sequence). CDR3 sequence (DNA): TGTGCCAGTAGTGAGCCGGGACAGGGGGCGAACTCGGCTGTCTACACCTTC. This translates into CASSEPGQGANSAVYTF.

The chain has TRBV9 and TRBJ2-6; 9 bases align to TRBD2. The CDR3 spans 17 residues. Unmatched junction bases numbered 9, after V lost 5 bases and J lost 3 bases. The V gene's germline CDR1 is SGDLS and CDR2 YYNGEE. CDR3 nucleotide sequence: TGTGCCAGCAGTGGGGCGGGGGGGTTTGTTGGGGCCAACGTCCTGACTTTC. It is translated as CASSGAGGFVGANVLTF.

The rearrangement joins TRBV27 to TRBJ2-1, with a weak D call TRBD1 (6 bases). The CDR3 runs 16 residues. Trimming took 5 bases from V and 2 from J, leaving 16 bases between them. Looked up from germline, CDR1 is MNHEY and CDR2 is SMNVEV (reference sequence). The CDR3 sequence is CASSTPGTRAYNEQFF. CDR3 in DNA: TGTGCCAGCAGTACGCCCGGGACAAGGGCCTACAATGAGCAGTTCTTC.

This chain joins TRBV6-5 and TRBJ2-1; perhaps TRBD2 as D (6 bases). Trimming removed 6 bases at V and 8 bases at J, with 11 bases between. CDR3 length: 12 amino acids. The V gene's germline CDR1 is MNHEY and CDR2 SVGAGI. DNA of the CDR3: TGTGCCAGCAGCCCGGGGGAGGATGAGCAGTTCTTC. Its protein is CASSPGEDEQFF.

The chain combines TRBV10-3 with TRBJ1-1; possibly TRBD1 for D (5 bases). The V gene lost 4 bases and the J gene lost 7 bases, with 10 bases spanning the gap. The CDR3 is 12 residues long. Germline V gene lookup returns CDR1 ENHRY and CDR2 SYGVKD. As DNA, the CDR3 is TGTGCCATCAGTGCTCAGGGTTATGAAGCTTTCTTT. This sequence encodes CAISAQGYEAFF.